This T cell receptor (beta chain) emerged from a study of early T cells in non-severe SARS-CoV-2 infection (dated by TCRdb to 2020 to 2023). In the study overall: Because TCR sequencing relied on bulk RNA taken from unsorted whole blood, pairing of alpha and beta chains was not possible. Overall study results and their limits: Matching against VDJdb was skewed toward anti-spike CD8 responses, likely underestimated virus-specific expansions, and missed private and CD4 specificities.

Library preparation was by 5' RACE. Sequencing used a NextSeq 500. The TCR library protocol attached unique molecular identifiers to individual cDNA molecules to correct for sequencing error and PCR bias. Sequencing covered both TCR alpha and beta chains, and within each sample the abundances of alpha and beta sequences were tightly co-correlated. The authors' pipeline ran thus. V gene, J gene and CDR3 annotation of TCR sequences was performed with Decombinator V4. TCRs were defined as expanded if a significant change between any two time points was detected under a Poisson model with p below 0.0001. TCR abundances were normalised to the total number of TCRs sequenced per sample and were expressed as counts per million. TRAV1-2 paired with TRAJ12, TRAJ20 or TRAJ33 defined MAIT TCRs, while TRAV10 paired with TRAJ18 defined iNKT TCRs. A search of VDJdb, accessed on 1 November 2021, was run for TCRs annotated to CMV, EBV and SARS-CoV-2, with TCRs annotated for multiple antigens excluded. The public reads were run again by TCRdb, first through fastp at Q25 and then through MiXCR, and only productive beta chains were kept. Rows matching on CDR3 protein sequence are summarized as one entry with the most common DNA and genes. These V and J calls rely on TCRdb rather than the paper's analysis. The sample has roughly 40,000 distinct CDR3 sequences on record, 6.3% of them singletons. The top ten hold 5.9% of the sample.

The CDR3, cysteine through phenylalanine, is 13 amino acids long. Here the CDR3 DNA is all that survives: 39 bases in frame from base 1. Trimming removed 6 bases from V and 3 bases from J, leaving 12 bases between the germline ends. This clonotype has only a few counts. What antigen it recognizes has not been identified. It has no much larger one-base neighbor in the sample; base qualities were not kept. A case-control design nested within a healthcare worker cohort in London, UK, was used, with weekly nasopharyngeal swab PCR tests and blood sampling performed. Healthcare workers were enrolled in the week of the UK lockdown, from 23 to 31 March 2020, and were followed every week for up to 16 weeks.

This receptor chain uses TRBV12-3 or TRBV12-4 and TRBJ2-7, and the D gene may be TRBD1, 5 bases matching. The specimen sequenced was whole blood. This clonotype was obtained from an adult who was a healthcare worker with PCR-confirmed SARS-CoV-2 infection or an uninfected control (not recorded which). CDR3 loop: CASRVAQGYEQYF. The sequence in DNA is TGTGCCAGCAGGGTTGCCCAGGGCTACGAGCAGTACTTC.